The clone carrying this T cell receptor (beta chain) turned up a few times. The target antigen is unknown. The V segment lost 2 bases and the J segment 1 base; nucleotides outside the gene matches: 5. The CDR3 has 16 residues. From germline, CDR1 is SGHTS and CDR2 YDEGEE. The data derive from a study of beta chain features in type 1 diabetes. Study-level results: Comparison showed that naive, central memory and Treg TCRB repertoires appeared more similar among patients than among healthy donors. Among patients with Type 1 diabetes, TCRB CDR3s were moderately but significantly shorter in every one of the four CD4+ subsets.

Expressed TCRB transcripts were sequenced after all isolated RNA was converted to cDNA. For naive, central memory and regulatory T cell samples, reads averaged around 3.8 million. Libraries were prepared by immunoSEQ multiplex PCR; TCRdb keeps only in-frame clonotypes and omits some of them. The data hold about 330,000 clones, with approximately 11% observed a single time. The chain combines TRBV5-8 with TRBJ1-5; 8 nucleotides agree with TRBD1. Sequencing used naive CD4+ T cells from blood. This receptor was obtained from a young woman in good health. Here the CDR3 reads CASSFQGDRSNQPQHF. CDR3 DNA sequence: TGTGCCAGCAGCTTCCAAGGGGACAGGAGCAATCAGCCCCAGCATTTT.